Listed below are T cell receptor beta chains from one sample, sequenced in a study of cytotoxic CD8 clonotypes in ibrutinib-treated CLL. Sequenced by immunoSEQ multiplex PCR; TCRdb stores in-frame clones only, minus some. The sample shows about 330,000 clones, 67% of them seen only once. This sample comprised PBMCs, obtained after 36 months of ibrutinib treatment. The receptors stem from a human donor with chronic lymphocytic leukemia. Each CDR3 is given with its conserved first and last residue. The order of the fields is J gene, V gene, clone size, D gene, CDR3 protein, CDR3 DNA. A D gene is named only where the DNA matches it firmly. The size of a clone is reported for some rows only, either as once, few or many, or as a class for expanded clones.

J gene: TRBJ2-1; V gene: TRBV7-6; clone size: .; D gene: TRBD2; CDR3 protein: CASSLPSGQRSYNEQFF; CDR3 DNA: TGTGCCAGCAGCTTACCTAGCGGGCAACGCTCCTACAATGAGCAGTTCTTC
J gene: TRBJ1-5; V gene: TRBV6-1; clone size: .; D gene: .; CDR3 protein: CASSEGGYSNQPQHF; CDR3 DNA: TGTGCCAGCAGTGAAGGGGGGTATAGCAATCAGCCCCAGCATTTT
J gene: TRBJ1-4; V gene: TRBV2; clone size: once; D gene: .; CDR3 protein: CASSEGEGVVGEKLFF; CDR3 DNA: TGTGCCAGCAGTGAAGGGGAGGGCGTCGTAGGGGAAAAACTGTTTTTT
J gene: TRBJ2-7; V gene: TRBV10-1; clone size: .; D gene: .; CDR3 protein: CASRTGTRSYEQYF; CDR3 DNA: TGCGCCAGCCGAACCGGGACAAGGTCCTACGAGCAGTACTTC
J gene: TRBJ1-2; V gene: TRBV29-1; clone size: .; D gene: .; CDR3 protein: CSAPDGYGYTF; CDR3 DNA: TGCAGCGCCCCTGACGGTTATGGCTACACCTTC
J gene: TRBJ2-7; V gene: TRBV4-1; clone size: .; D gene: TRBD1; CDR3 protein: CASSQDLRTGVSYEQYF; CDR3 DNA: TGCGCCAGCAGCCAAGATCTAAGGACAGGGGTTTCCTACGAGCAGTACTTC
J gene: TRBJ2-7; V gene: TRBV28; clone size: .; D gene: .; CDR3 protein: CASSFQGNDEQYF; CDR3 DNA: TGTGCCAGCAGTTTTCAGGGTAACGACGAGCAGTACTTC
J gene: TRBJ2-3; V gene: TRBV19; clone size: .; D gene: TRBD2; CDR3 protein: CASSRGLAGFTDTQYF; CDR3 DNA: TGTGCCAGTAGTAGAGGACTAGCGGGATTCACAGATACGCAGTATTTT
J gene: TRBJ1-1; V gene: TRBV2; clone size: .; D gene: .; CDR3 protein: CASSALFVPNTEAFF; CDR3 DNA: TGTGCCAGCAGTGCTCTTTTTGTGCCGAACACTGAAGCTTTCTTT
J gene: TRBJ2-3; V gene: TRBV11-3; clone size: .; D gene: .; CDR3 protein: CASSSEGATDTQYF; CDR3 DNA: TGTGCCAGCAGCTCGGAGGGAGCCACAGATACGCAGTATTTT
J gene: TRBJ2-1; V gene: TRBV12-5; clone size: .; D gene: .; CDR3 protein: CASGSSSYNEQFF; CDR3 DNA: TGTGCTAGTGGTTCCAGCTCCTACAATGAGCAGTTCTTC
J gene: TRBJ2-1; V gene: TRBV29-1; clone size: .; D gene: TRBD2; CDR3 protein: CSVEGLAGRVYEQFF; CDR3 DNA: TGCAGCGTTGAGGGCCTAGCGGGGAGGGTTTATGAGCAGTTCTTC
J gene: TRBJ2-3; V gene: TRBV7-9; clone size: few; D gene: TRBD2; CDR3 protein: CASSLTSGTDTQYF; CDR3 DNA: TGTGCCAGCAGCTTGACTAGCGGTACAGATACGCAGTATTTT
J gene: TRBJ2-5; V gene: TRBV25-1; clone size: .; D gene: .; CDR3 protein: CASSESQVWLTQYF; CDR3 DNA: TGTGCCAGCAGTGAATCCCAGGTTTGGTTGACCCAGTACTTC
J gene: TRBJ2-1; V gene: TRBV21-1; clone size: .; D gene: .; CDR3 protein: CASSKANNYNEQFF; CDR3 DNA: TGTGCCAGCAGCAAAGCAAATAACTACAATGAGCAGTTCTTC
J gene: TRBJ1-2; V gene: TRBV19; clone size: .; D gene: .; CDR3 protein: CASSILHAAVDGYTF; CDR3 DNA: TGTGCCAGTAGTATACTACACGCCGCTGTGGATGGCTACACCTTC
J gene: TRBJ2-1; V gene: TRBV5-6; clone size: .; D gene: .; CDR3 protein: CASSFGRSSYNEQFF; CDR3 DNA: TGTGCCAGCAGCTTTGGACGGAGCTCCTACAATGAGCAGTTCTTC
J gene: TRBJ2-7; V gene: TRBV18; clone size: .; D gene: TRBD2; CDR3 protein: CASSPGRGISYEQYF; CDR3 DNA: TGTGCCAGCTCACCGGGGCGGGGGATCTCCTACGAGCAGTACTTC